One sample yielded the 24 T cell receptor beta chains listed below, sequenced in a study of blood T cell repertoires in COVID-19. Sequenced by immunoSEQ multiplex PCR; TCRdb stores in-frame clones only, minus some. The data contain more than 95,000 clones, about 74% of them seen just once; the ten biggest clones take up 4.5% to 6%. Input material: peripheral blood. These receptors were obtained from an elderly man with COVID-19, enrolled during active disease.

The CDR3 DNA reads TGTGCCAGCAGGAACCGGGACAGGGGTACTGAAGCTTTCTTT. This translates into CASRNRDRGTEAFF. The gene calls are TRBV11-1 and TRBJ1-1; TRBD1 matches at 10 bases. The V gene end was trimmed by 6 bases and the J gene end by 5 bases; junction bases not matched to a gene: 6. This CDR3 spans 14 amino acids. In germline, CDR1 is SGHAT, CDR2 FQDESV (reference sequence).

In DNA form, the CDR3 reads TGTGCCACCAGTGATCCGACTAGCGGGAGATCAGATACGCAGTATTTT. This encodes CATSDPTSGRSDTQYF. This sequence joins TRBV24-1 and TRBJ2-3, with TRBD2 matching over 12 bases. Germline CDR1 is KGHDR and CDR2 is SFDVKD. The V gene end was trimmed by 3 bases and the J gene end by 4 bases; junction bases not matched to a gene: 4. This CDR3 region has 16 residues.

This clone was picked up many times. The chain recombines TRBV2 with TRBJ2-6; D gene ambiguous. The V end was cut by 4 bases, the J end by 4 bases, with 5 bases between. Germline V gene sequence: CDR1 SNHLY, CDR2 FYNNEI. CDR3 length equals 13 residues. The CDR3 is CASSAQGANVLTF. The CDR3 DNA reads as TGTGCCAGCAGTGCCCAGGGGGCCAACGTCCTGACTTTC.

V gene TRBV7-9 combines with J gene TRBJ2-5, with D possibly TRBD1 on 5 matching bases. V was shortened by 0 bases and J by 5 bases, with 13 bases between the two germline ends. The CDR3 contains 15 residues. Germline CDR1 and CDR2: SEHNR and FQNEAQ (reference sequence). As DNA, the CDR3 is TGTGCCAGCAGCTTAGCGAGAGCAGGGATCGAGACCCAGTACTTC. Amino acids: CASSLARAGIETQYF. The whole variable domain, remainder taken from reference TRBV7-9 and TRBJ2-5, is DTGVSQNPRHKITKRGQNVTFRCDPISEHNRLYWYRQTLGQGPEFLTYFQNEAQLEKSRLLSDRFSAERPKGSFSTLEIQRTEQGDSAMYLCASSLARAGIETQYFGPGTRLLVL.

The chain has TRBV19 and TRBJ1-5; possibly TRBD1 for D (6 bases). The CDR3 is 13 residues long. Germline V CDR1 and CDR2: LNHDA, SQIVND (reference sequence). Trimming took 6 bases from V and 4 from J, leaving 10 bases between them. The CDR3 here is CASSERGNQPQHF. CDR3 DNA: TGTGCCAGTAGCGAGAGGGGGAATCAGCCCCAGCATTTT.

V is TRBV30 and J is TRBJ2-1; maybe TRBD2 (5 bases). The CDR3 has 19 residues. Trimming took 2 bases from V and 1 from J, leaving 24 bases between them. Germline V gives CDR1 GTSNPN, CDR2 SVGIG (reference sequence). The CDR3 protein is CAWSPLLRVQPGSYNEQFF. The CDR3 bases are TGTGCCTGGAGTCCGCTTTTGAGGGTACAACCCGGTTCCTACAATGAGCAGTTCTTC.

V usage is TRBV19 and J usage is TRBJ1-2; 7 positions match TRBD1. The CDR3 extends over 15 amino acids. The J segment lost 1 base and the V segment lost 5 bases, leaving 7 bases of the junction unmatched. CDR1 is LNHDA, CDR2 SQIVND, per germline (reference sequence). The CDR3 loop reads CASSAIDRDNYGYTF. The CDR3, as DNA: TGTGCCAGTAGTGCGATCGACAGGGATAACTATGGCTACACCTTC.

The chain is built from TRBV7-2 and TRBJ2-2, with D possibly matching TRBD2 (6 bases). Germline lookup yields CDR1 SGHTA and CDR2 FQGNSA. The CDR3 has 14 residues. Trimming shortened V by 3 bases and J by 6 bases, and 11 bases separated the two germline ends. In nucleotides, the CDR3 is TGTGCCAGCAGCTTTACCTGGAGGGCCGGGGAGCTGTTTTTT. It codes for CASSFTWRAGELFF.

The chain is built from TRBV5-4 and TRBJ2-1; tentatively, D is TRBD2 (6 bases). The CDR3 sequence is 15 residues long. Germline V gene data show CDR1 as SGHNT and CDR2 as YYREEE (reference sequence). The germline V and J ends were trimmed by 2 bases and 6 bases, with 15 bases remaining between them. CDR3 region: CASSLPSERGNEQFF. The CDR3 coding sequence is TGTGCCAGCAGCTTACCTAGCGAGAGGGGCAATGAGCAGTTCTTC. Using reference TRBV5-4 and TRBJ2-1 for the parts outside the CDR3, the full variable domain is ETGVTQSPTHLIKTRGQQVTLRCSSQSGHNTVSWYQQALGQGPQFIFQYYREEENGRGNFPPRFSGLQFPNYSSELNVNALELDDSALYLCASSLPSERGNEQFFGPGTRLTVL.

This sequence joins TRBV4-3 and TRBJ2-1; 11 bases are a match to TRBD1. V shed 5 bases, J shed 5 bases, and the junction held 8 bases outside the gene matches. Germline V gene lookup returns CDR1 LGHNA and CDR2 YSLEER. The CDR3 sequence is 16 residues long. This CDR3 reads CASSIRGTGGHNEQFF. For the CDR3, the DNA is TGCGCCAGCAGCATACGCGGGACAGGGGGGCACAATGAGCAGTTCTTC.

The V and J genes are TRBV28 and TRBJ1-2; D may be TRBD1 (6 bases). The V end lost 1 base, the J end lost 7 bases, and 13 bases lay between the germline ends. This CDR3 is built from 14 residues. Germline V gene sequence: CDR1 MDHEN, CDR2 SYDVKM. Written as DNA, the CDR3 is TGTGCCAGCAGTTTATCGGGCAGGGGTGGTGGCTACACCTTC. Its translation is CASSLSGRGGGYTF.

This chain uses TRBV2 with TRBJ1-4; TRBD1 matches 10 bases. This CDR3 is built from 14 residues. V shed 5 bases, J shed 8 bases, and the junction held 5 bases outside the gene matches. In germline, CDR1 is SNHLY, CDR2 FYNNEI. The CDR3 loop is CASSRDRGREKLFF. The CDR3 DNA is TGTGCCAGCAGTCGGGACAGGGGAAGAGAAAAACTGTTTTTT.

The CDR3 DNA reads as TGTGCCATCAGTGATGAGGAGGATGGGTTCTATGGCTACACCTTC. Protein: CAISDEEDGFYGYTF. The chain carries TRBV10-3 and TRBJ1-2, with D uncertain. The germline V gene encodes CDR1 ENHRY and CDR2 SYGVKD. V gave up 3 bases and J gave up 4 bases, with 15 bases separating them. The CDR3 contains 15 residues.

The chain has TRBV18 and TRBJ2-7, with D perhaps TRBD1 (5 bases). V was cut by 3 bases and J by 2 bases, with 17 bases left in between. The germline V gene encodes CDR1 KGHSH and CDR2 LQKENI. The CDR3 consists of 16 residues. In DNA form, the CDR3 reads TGTGCCAGCTCACCGATACAGGAGCTAAGGCCCTACGAGCAGTACTTC. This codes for CASSPIQELRPYEQYF.

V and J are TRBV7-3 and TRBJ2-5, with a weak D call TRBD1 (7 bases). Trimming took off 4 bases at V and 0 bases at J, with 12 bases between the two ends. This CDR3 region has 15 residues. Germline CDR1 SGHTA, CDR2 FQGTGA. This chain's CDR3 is CASSSQGGNQETQYF. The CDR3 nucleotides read TGTGCCAGCAGCTCCCAGGGGGGTAACCAAGAGACCCAGTACTTC.

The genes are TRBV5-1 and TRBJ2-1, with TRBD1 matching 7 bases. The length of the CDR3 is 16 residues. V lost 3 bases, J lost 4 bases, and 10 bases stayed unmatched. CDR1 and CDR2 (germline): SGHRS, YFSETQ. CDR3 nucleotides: TGCGCCAGCAGCTGGGACAGCCCAGGCGTTTACAATGAGCAGTTCTTC. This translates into CASSWDSPGVYNEQFF.

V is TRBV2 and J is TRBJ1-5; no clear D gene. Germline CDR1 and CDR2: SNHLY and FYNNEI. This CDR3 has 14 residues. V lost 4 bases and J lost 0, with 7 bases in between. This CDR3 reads CASSVTVSNQPQHF. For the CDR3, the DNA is TGTGCCAGCAGTGTAACGGTTAGCAATCAGCCCCAGCATTTT.

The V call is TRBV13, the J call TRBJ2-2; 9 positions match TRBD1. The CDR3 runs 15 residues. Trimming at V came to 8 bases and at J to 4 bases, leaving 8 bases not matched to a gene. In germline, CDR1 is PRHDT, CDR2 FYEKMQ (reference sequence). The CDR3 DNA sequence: TGTGCCAGCCGCGGGACAGGGAAGGGCACCGGGGAGCTGTTTTTT. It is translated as CASRGTGKGTGELFF. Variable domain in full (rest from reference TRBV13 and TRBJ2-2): AAGVIQSPRHLIKEKRETATLKCYPIPRHDTVYWYQQGPGQDPQFLISFYEKMQSDKGSIPDRFSAQQFSDYHSELNMSSLELGDSALYFCASRGTGKGTGELFFGEGSRLTVL.

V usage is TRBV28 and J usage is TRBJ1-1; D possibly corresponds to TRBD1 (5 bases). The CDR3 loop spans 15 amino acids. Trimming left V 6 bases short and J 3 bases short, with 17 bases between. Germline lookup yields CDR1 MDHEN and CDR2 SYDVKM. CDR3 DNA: TGTGCCAGCAGCTCCCTCAGGGCGGGGGACACTGAAGCTTTCTTT. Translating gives CASSSLRAGDTEAFF.

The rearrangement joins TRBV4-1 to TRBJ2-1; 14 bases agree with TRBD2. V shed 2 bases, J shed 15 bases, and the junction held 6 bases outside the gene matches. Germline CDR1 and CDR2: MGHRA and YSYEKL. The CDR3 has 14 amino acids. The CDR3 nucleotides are TGCGCCAGCAGCCAAACCGGGACTAGCGGGAGAGTGTTCTTC. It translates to CASSQTGTSGRVFF.

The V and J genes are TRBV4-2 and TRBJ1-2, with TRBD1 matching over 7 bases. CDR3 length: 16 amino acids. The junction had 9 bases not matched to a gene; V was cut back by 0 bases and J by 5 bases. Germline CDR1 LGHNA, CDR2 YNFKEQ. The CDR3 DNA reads TGTGCCAGCAGCCAAGATCCGGGACAGACACCTTATGGCTACACCTTC. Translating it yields CASSQDPGQTPYGYTF.

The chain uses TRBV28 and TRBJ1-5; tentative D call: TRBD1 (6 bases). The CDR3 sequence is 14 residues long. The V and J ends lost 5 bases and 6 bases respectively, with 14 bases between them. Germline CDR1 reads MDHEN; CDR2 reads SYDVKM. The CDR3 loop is CASSTGTMGQPQHF. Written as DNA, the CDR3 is TGTGCCAGCAGTACAGGGACAATGGGTCAGCCCCAGCATTTT.

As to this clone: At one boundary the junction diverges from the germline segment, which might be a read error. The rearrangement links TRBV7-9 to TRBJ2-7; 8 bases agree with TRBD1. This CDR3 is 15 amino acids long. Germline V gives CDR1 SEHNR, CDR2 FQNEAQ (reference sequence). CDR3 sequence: CASSLNSGGSHEQYF. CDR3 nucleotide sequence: TGTGCCAGCAGCTTAAACTCAGGGGGCTCCCACGAGCAGTACTTC.

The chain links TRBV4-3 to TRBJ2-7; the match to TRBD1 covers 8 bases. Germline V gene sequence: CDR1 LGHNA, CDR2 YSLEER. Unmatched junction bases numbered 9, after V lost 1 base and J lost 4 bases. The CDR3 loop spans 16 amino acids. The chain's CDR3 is CASSQGAGTGQYEQYF. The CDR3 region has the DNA TGCGCCAGCAGCCAAGGGGCCGGGACAGGACAGTACGAGCAGTACTTC.